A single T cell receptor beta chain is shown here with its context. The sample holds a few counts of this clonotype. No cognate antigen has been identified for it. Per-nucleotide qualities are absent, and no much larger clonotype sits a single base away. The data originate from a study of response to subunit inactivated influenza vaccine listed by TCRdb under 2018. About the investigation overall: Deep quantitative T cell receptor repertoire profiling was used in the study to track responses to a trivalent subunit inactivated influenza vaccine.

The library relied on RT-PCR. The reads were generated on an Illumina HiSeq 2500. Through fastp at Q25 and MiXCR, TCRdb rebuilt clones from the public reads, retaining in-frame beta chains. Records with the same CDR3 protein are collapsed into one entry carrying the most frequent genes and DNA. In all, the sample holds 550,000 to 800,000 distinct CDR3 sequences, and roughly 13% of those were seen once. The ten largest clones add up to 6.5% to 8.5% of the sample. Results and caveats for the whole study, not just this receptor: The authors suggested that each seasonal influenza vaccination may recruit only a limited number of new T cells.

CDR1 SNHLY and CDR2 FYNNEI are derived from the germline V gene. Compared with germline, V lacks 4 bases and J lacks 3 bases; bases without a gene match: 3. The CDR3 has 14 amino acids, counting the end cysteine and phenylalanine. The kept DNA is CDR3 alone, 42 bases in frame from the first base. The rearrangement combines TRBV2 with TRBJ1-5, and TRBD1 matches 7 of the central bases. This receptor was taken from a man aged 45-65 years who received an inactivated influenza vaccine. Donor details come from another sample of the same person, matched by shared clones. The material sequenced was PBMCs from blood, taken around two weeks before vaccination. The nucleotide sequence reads TGTGCCAGCAGTGGGCAGGGGGACAATCAGCCCCAGCATTTT. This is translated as CASSGQGDNQPQHF.